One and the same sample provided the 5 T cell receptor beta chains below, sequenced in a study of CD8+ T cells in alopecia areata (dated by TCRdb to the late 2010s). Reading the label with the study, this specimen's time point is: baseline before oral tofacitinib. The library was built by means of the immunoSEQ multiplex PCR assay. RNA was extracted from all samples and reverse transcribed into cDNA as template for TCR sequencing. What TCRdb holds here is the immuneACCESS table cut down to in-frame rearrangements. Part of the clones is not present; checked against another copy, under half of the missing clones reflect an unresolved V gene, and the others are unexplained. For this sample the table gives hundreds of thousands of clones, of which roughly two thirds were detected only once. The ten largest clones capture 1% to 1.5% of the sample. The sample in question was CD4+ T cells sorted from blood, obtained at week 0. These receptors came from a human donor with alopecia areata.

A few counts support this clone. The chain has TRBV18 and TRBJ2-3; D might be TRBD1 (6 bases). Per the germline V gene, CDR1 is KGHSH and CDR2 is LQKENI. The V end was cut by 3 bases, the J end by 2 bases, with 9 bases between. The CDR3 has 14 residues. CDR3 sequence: CASSPQGTTDTQYF. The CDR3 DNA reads TGTGCCAGCTCACCCCAGGGGACCACAGATACGCAGTATTTT.

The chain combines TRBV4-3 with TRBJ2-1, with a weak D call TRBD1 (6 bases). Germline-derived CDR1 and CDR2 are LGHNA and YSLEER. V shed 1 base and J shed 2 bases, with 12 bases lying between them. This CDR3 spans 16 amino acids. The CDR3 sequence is CASSQVAGVPYNEQFF. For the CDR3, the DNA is TGCGCCAGCAGCCAAGTCGCAGGGGTTCCCTACAATGAGCAGTTCTTC.

The CDR3 sequence: CASSLIGETQYF. The CDR3 nucleotides are TGTGCCAGCAGCTTAATCGGCGAGACCCAGTACTTC. This sequence joins TRBV7-9 and TRBJ2-5; D is uncertain. This CDR3 region has 12 residues. Per germline, CDR1 SEHNR and CDR2 FQNEAQ (reference sequence). Trimming took off 2 bases at V and 5 bases at J, with 6 bases between the two ends.

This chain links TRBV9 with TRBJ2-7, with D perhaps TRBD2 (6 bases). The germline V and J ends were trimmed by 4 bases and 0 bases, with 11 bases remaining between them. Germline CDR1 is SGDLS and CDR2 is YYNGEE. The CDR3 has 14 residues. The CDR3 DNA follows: TGTGCCAGCAGCCGCGGCGGGGACTCCTACGAGCAGTACTTC. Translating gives CASSRGGDSYEQYF.

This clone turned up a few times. The chain's CDR3 is CASSQDWSPIEAFF. The CDR3 DNA reads TGCGCCAGCAGCCAAGACTGGAGTCCTATTGAAGCTTTCTTT. The chain carries TRBV4-1 and TRBJ1-1; D call uncertain. Deletions cut 0 bases from V and 7 bases from J, with 12 bases between. The V gene's germline CDR1 is MGHRA and CDR2 YSYEKL. The length of the CDR3 is 14 residues.